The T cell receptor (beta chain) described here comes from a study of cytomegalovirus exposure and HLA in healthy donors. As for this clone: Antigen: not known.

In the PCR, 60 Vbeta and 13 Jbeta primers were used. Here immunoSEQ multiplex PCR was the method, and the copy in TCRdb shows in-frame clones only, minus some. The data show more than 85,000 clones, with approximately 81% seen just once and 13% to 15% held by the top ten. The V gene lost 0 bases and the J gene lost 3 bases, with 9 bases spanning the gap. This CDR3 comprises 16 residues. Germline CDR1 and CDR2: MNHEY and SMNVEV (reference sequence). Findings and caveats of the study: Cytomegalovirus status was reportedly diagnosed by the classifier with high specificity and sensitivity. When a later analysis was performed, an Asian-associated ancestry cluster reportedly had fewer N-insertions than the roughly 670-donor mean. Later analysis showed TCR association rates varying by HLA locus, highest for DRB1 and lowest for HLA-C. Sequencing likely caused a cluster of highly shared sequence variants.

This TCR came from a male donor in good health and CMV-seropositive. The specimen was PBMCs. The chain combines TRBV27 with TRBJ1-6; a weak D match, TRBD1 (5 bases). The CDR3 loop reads CASSLSQAYYNSPLHF. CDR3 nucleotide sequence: TGTGCCAGCAGTTTATCACAGGCATACTATAATTCACCCCTCCACTTT.